A selection of T cell receptor beta chains follows, all from one sample in a study of early T cells in non-severe SARS-CoV-2 infection. TCRdb processed the 5' RACE reads anew with MiXCR; each CDR3 protein has one entry. Altogether approximately 110,000 distinct CDR3 sequences are present, about 15% being singletons, with the ten largest covering just over 20%. The sample comprised whole blood. These TCRs come from an adult who was a healthcare worker with PCR-confirmed SARS-CoV-2 infection or an uninfected control (not recorded which). CDR3s include the opening cysteine and the closing phenylalanine or tryptophan. Each record gives: V gene, J gene, D gene, clone size, CDR3 DNA, CDR3 protein. A D gene is named only where the DNA matches it firmly. The size field is filled for only some rows; it gives once, few, many or a size class.

v_gene: TRBV6-2/TRBV6-3
j_gene: TRBJ2-7
d_gene: .
abundance: many
CDR3nt: TGTGCCAGCAGTGACCCGACTCACTACGAGCAGTACTTC
CDR3aa: CASSDPTHYEQYF

v_gene: TRBV18
j_gene: TRBJ2-5
d_gene: TRBD1
abundance: .
CDR3nt: TGTGCCAGCTCGAGCCGGACAGGGAGGCTTCAAGAGACCCAGTACTTC
CDR3aa: CASSSRTGRLQETQYF

v_gene: TRBV29-1
j_gene: TRBJ1-1
d_gene: .
abundance: many
CDR3nt: TGCAGCGTTGAAGGTGCAGGGATGAACACTGAAGCTTTCTTT
CDR3aa: CSVEGAGMNTEAFF

v_gene: TRBV12-5
j_gene: TRBJ1-1
d_gene: TRBD1
abundance: few
CDR3nt: TGTGCTAGTGGTTTCCGACAGGGGAACACTGAAGCTTTCTTT
CDR3aa: CASGFRQGNTEAFF

v_gene: TRBV29-1
j_gene: TRBJ1-1
d_gene: TRBD1
abundance: .
CDR3nt: TGCAGCGTAATTCAGGGGGGGGACACTGAAGCTTTCTTT
CDR3aa: CSVIQGGDTEAFF

v_gene: TRBV28
j_gene: TRBJ1-6
d_gene: .
abundance: .
CDR3nt: TGTGCCAGCAGATACGACCACTCCCTCCATTCACCCCTCCACTTT
CDR3aa: CASRYDHSLHSPLHF

v_gene: TRBV7-2
j_gene: TRBJ2-1
d_gene: .
abundance: few
CDR3nt: TGTGCCAGCAGCCAGGGGAAGGGGGGTTACAATGAGCAGTTCTTC
CDR3aa: CASSQGKGGYNEQFF

v_gene: TRBV5-4
j_gene: TRBJ2-3
d_gene: TRBD2
abundance: once
CDR3nt: TGTGCCAGCAGACTAGCGGGGAGCACAGATACGCAGTATTTT
CDR3aa: CASRLAGSTDTQYF

v_gene: TRBV18
j_gene: TRBJ2-7
d_gene: .
abundance: .
CDR3nt: TGTGCCAGCTCACCGGGGGTGACGAGACCCCTTAGGTACGAGCAGTACTTC
CDR3aa: CASSPGVTRPLRYEQYF

v_gene: TRBV9
j_gene: TRBJ2-5
d_gene: .
abundance: .
CDR3nt: TGTGCCAGCAGCGCCGGCCGGGGGGCCAGCCATCTTCCATCCGAGACCCAGTACTTC
CDR3aa: CASSAGRGASHLPSETQYF

v_gene: TRBV30
j_gene: TRBJ2-5
d_gene: .
abundance: .
CDR3nt: TGTGCCTGGAGTACCCCAGAGACCCAGTACTTC
CDR3aa: CAWSTPETQYF

v_gene: TRBV6-1
j_gene: TRBJ1-1
d_gene: .
abundance: .
CDR3nt: TGTGCCAGCATTTCGAAGTATTGGGCACGGAACACTGAAGCTTTCTTT
CDR3aa: CASISKYWARNTEAFF

v_gene: TRBV23-1
j_gene: TRBJ2-7
d_gene: .
abundance: many
CDR3nt: TGCGCCAGCAGTCAATCTAAGAAATACGAGCAGTACTTC
CDR3aa: CASSQSKKYEQYF

v_gene: TRBV5-1
j_gene: TRBJ1-1
d_gene: .
abundance: few
CDR3nt: TGCGCCAGCAGCTTGGAACCGGGCCGGAACACTGAAGCTTTCTTT
CDR3aa: CASSLEPGRNTEAFF

v_gene: TRBV30
j_gene: TRBJ1-4
d_gene: .
abundance: many
CDR3nt: TGTGCCTGGGGCAGGGGACAAACAACTAATGAAAAACTGTTTTTT
CDR3aa: CAWGRGQTTNEKLFF

v_gene: TRBV12-3/TRBV12-4
j_gene: TRBJ2-3
d_gene: .
abundance: .
CDR3nt: TGTGCCAGCAGCCCCTCACCCGTATTGTGGGGGGAGACAGATACGCAGTATTTT
CDR3aa: CASSPSPVLWGETDTQYF

v_gene: TRBV29-1
j_gene: TRBJ2-1
d_gene: TRBD1
abundance: few
CDR3nt: TGCAGCGCGACAGGGGAGTCCTACAATGAGCAGTTCTTC
CDR3aa: CSATGESYNEQFF

v_gene: TRBV29-1
j_gene: TRBJ2-3
d_gene: .
abundance: .
CDR3nt: TGCAGCGTTGGGCGGGGGCCGGGAGATACGCAGTATTTT
CDR3aa: CSVGRGPGDTQYF

v_gene: TRBV29-1
j_gene: TRBJ2-1
d_gene: .
abundance: few
CDR3nt: TGCAGCGTTGAAGATCGCGGGCGAAGCTCCTACAATGAGCAGTTCTTC
CDR3aa: CSVEDRGRSSYNEQFF

v_gene: TRBV7-2
j_gene: TRBJ2-3
d_gene: TRBD2
abundance: few
CDR3nt: TGTGCCAGCAGCTTAGGCCTAGCGGCTAGCACAGATACGCAGTATTTT
CDR3aa: CASSLGLAASTDTQYF

v_gene: TRBV5-1
j_gene: TRBJ2-3
d_gene: .
abundance: .
CDR3nt: TGCGCCAGCAGCACGGACGGCTCTCCGGATACGCAGTATTTT
CDR3aa: CASSTDGSPDTQYF

v_gene: TRBV3-1
j_gene: TRBJ2-4
d_gene: .
abundance: few
CDR3nt: TGTGCCAGCCAAGTCGGGGGCACGGGCAAAAACATTCAGTACTTC
CDR3aa: CASQVGGTGKNIQYF

v_gene: TRBV18
j_gene: TRBJ1-2
d_gene: .
abundance: once
CDR3nt: TGTGCCAGCTCACCAGGTGTGGGGGAAGGCGGCTACACCTTC
CDR3aa: CASSPGVGEGGYTF

v_gene: TRBV14
j_gene: TRBJ1-1
d_gene: .
abundance: few
CDR3nt: TGTGCCAGCAGCCTTAGGCCGACGAACACTGAAGCTTTCTTT
CDR3aa: CASSLRPTNTEAFF

v_gene: TRBV29-1
j_gene: TRBJ2-7
d_gene: .
abundance: .
CDR3nt: TGCAGCGTTGTCAGTAATCAGAGACCTTACTTC
CDR3aa: CSVVSNQRPYF

v_gene: TRBV7-6
j_gene: TRBJ2-1
d_gene: .
abundance: few
CDR3nt: TGTGCCAGCAGCTTAGCCAGGGGCTACAATGAGCAGTTCTTC
CDR3aa: CASSLARGYNEQFF

v_gene: TRBV12-3/TRBV12-4
j_gene: TRBJ1-2
d_gene: .
abundance: few
CDR3nt: TGTGCCAGCAGTCGTCTTGGAAGCTATGGCTACACCTTC
CDR3aa: CASSRLGSYGYTF

v_gene: TRBV6-6
j_gene: TRBJ1-1
d_gene: TRBD1
abundance: few
CDR3nt: TGTGCCAGCATCTCCCGGGACAGGGATCCTGAAGCTTTCTTT
CDR3aa: CASISRDRDPEAFF

v_gene: TRBV6-6
j_gene: TRBJ2-7
d_gene: TRBD2
abundance: many
CDR3nt: TGTGCCAGCAGTTACCCAAGCGGGGGGACTAGCGAGCAGTACTTC
CDR3aa: CASSYPSGGTSEQYF

v_gene: TRBV6-1
j_gene: TRBJ1-2
d_gene: TRBD1
abundance: .
CDR3nt: TGTGCCAGCCTGACAGGGAGTAGACGTGGCTACACCTTC
CDR3aa: CASLTGSRRGYTF

v_gene: TRBV6-2/TRBV6-3
j_gene: TRBJ1-2
d_gene: .
abundance: .
CDR3nt: TGTGCCAGCAGGGGGGGAGGAACCAACTATGGCTACACCTTC
CDR3aa: CASRGGGTNYGYTF

v_gene: TRBV19
j_gene: TRBJ2-2
d_gene: .
abundance: few
CDR3nt: TGTGCCAGTAGTCTACAGGGCGACACCGGGGAGCTGTTTTTT
CDR3aa: CASSLQGDTGELFF

v_gene: TRBV7-9
j_gene: TRBJ2-2
d_gene: .
abundance: .
CDR3nt: TGTGCCAGCAGCTTAGCGGTTCGGGTTCGGAACACCGGGGAGCTGTTTTTT
CDR3aa: CASSLAVRVRNTGELFF

v_gene: TRBV30
j_gene: TRBJ1-2
d_gene: .
abundance: few
CDR3nt: TGTGCCTGGAGTACGACCGCTAACTATGGCTACACCTTC
CDR3aa: CAWSTTANYGYTF

v_gene: TRBV2
j_gene: TRBJ2-4
d_gene: .
abundance: .
CDR3nt: TGTGCCAGCGTAGTAGAGTCTAGAGTAATTCAGTACTTC
CDR3aa: CASVVESRVIQYF

v_gene: TRBV9
j_gene: TRBJ1-1
d_gene: .
abundance: many
CDR3nt: TGTGCCACATCCCGGAGTGGTGACACTGAAGCTTTCTTT
CDR3aa: CATSRSGDTEAFF

v_gene: TRBV12-3/TRBV12-4
j_gene: TRBJ1-2
d_gene: TRBD1
abundance: few
CDR3nt: TGTGCCAGCAGTCCCGCCGGGACAGGGGCTCGCTACACCTTC
CDR3aa: CASSPAGTGARYTF

v_gene: TRBV11-2
j_gene: TRBJ2-6
d_gene: .
abundance: many
CDR3nt: TGTGCCAGCAGCTTAGTCGTCCGCTCTGGGGCCAACGTCCTGACTTTC
CDR3aa: CASSLVVRSGANVLTF

v_gene: TRBV29-1
j_gene: TRBJ2-1
d_gene: TRBD1
abundance: once
CDR3nt: TGCAGCGTATCGGACAGGGGGCCCTATGAGCAGTTCTTC
CDR3aa: CSVSDRGPYEQFF

v_gene: TRBV12-3/TRBV12-4
j_gene: TRBJ2-6
d_gene: .
abundance: .
CDR3nt: TGTGCCAGCACCCTGGGGGCCAACGTCCTGACTTTC
CDR3aa: CASTLGANVLTF

v_gene: TRBV20-1
j_gene: TRBJ1-2
d_gene: .
abundance: many
CDR3nt: TGCAGTGCTATGGGGTGGACAGTTGGCTACACCTTC
CDR3aa: CSAMGWTVGYTF

v_gene: TRBV4-1
j_gene: TRBJ2-2
d_gene: .
abundance: few
CDR3nt: TGCGCCAGCAGCCAAGGTGCAGCCGGGGAGCTGTTTTTT
CDR3aa: CASSQGAAGELFF

v_gene: TRBV11-3
j_gene: TRBJ2-3
d_gene: .
abundance: .
CDR3nt: TGTGCCAGCAGCTTAGGAGTCACAGATACGCAGTATTTT
CDR3aa: CASSLGVTDTQYF

v_gene: TRBV7-9
j_gene: TRBJ2-1
d_gene: TRBD2
abundance: many
CDR3nt: TGTGCCAGCAGCTCTCGGACTAGTTCCGATGAGCAGTTCTTC
CDR3aa: CASSSRTSSDEQFF

v_gene: TRBV10-3
j_gene: TRBJ1-1
d_gene: .
abundance: few
CDR3nt: TGTGCCATCAAAAGGACAGCGAACACTGAAGCTTTCTTT
CDR3aa: CAIKRTANTEAFF

v_gene: TRBV29-1
j_gene: TRBJ2-1
d_gene: .
abundance: .
CDR3nt: TGCAGCGTGCTGTGGGCCAGGGGAATTGAGCAGTTCTTC
CDR3aa: CSVLWARGIEQFF

v_gene: TRBV2
j_gene: TRBJ2-5
d_gene: TRBD1
abundance: few
CDR3nt: TGTGCCAGCAGTGTACAGGGGGGAGGAGAGACCCAGTACTTC
CDR3aa: CASSVQGGGETQYF

v_gene: TRBV25-1
j_gene: TRBJ2-3
d_gene: TRBD2
abundance: few
CDR3nt: TGTGCCAGCAGTGAATTGAGCGGGGGGGCAGATACGCAGTATTTT
CDR3aa: CASSELSGGADTQYF

v_gene: TRBV11-2
j_gene: TRBJ2-5
d_gene: TRBD1
abundance: few
CDR3nt: TGTGCCAGCAGCGGCAGGGGGCAAGAGACCCAGTACTTC
CDR3aa: CASSGRGQETQYF

v_gene: TRBV5-4
j_gene: TRBJ2-3
d_gene: TRBD2
abundance: few
CDR3nt: TGTGCCAGCAGGTTAGCGGGGGGGCCTGATACGCAGTATTTT
CDR3aa: CASRLAGGPDTQYF